The 19 T cell receptor beta chains below come from one sample, sequenced in a study of T cell responses to AZD1222 COVID-19 vaccine (dated by TCRdb to the early 2020s). Library prep was done by the immunoSEQ multiplex PCR assay. As stored in TCRdb, this immuneACCESS dataset retains in-frame rearrangements with V and J assigned. A fraction of the clones does not appear; measured against another copy, unresolved V genes explain less than half of the discrepancy, and the remainder lacks a known reason. The sample table holds approximately 110,000 clones, of which about 88% were seen once. The ten largest clones represent 4.4% of the sample. Per the publication, the time point label means: baseline before first vaccination. The sequenced sample was peripheral blood, obtained on day 0 of AZD1222 vaccination. All receptors come from an adult in good health.

The genes are TRBV27 and TRBJ2-7; TRBD1 agrees at 7 bases. Germline-derived CDR1 and CDR2 are MNHEY and SMNVEV (reference sequence). After removal of 6 bases from V and 5 bases from J, the junction contained 13 bases not matched to a gene. This CDR3 comprises 15 residues. As DNA, the CDR3 is TGTGCCAGCAGCCTGACGATCAGGGGGAACGACGAGCAGTACTTC. Encoded protein: CASSLTIRGNDEQYF.

This clone counts as medium-sized. This chain joins TRBV28 and TRBJ1-1, with unresolved D. Germline lookup yields CDR1 MDHEN and CDR2 SYDVKM. Trimming stripped 5 bases from V and 4 bases from J, with 5 bases between. The CDR3 is made up of 11 amino acids. CDR3 amino acids: CASSVATEAFF. The CDR3 DNA reads as TGTGCCAGCAGTGTGGCCACTGAAGCTTTCTTT.

CDR3 DNA sequence: TGCGCCACTTCCTCAGGGTCTACCGGGGCCAACGTCCTGACTTTC. Translated, it gives CATSSGSTGANVLTF. V is TRBV5-1 and J is TRBJ2-6; possible D gene TRBD1, 5 bases. CDR1 and CDR2 (germline): SGHRS, YFSETQ. The CDR3 length is 15 residues. V lost 9 bases to trimming and J lost 4 bases, with 17 bases between them.

CDR3 amino acids: CAWSVETGPYGYTF. The CDR3 region has the DNA TGTGCCTGGAGTGTAGAGACAGGACCTTATGGCTACACCTTC. The genes are TRBV30 and TRBJ1-2; D possibly corresponds to TRBD1 (6 bases). V dropped 0 bases and J dropped 5 bases, with 13 bases sitting between them. The CDR3 length is 14 residues. In germline, CDR1 is GTSNPN, CDR2 SVGIG (reference sequence).

V and J are TRBV5-6 and TRBJ1-2; D is perhaps TRBD1 (5 bases). The germline V gene encodes CDR1 SGHDT and CDR2 YYEEEE. Trimming removed 4 bases from V and 4 bases from J, with 11 bases in between. The CDR3 loop spans 13 amino acids. The CDR3 loop is CASSRGHFYGYTF. The CDR3 region has the DNA TGTGCCAGCAGCCGAGGACATTTCTATGGCTACACCTTC.

The chain recombines TRBV11-2 with TRBJ2-1; TRBD2 matches at 10 bases. The CDR3 runs 14 residues. CDR1 is SGHAT, CDR2 FQNNGV, per germline. J gave up 9 bases and V 5 bases, and 7 bases lay outside the gene matches. The CDR3 DNA follows: TGTGCCAGCAGCGACGATCTAGCGGGAGTTGAGCAGTTCTTC. This sequence encodes CASSDDLAGVEQFF.

The chain employs TRBV25-1 and TRBJ2-3, with TRBD2 identical over 12 bases. V lost 7 bases to trimming and J lost 1 base; unmatched junction nucleotides: 9. The germline CDR1 and CDR2 sequences are MGHDK and SYGVNS. CDR3 length equals 17 residues. The CDR3 DNA is TGTGCCAGCACTCAACTCGGACTAGCGGGGCGCACAGATACGCAGTATTTT. Its protein product is CASTQLGLAGRTDTQYF.

The DNA for the CDR3 is TGTGCCAGCAGTAACGGGAAACAAATACACCACGAGCAGTACTTC. Residues: CASSNGKQIHHEQYF. The V gene is TRBV6-5, the J gene TRBJ2-7; tentatively, D is TRBD2 (5 bases). V lost 5 bases and J 5 bases, leaving 19 bases between the germline ends. The germline V gene encodes CDR1 MNHEY and CDR2 SVGAGI. This CDR3 spans 15 amino acids.

This sequence joins TRBV18 and TRBJ1-1; a weak D match, TRBD1 (6 bases). CDR3 length equals 17 residues. V lost 4 bases and J 4 bases, leaving 22 bases between the germline ends. The germline V gene encodes CDR1 KGHSH and CDR2 LQKENI. The CDR3 loop reads CASSLGAGAAFITEAFF. The DNA for the CDR3 is TGTGCCAGCTCACTGGGGGCAGGGGCGGCCTTTATCACTGAAGCTTTCTTT. The entire variable domain, with the rest obtained from reference TRBV18 and TRBJ1-1, is as follows: NAGVMQNPRHLVRRRGQEARLRCSPMKGHSHVYWYRQLPEEGLKFMVYLQKENIIDESGMPKERFSAEFPKEGPSILRIQQVVRGDSAAYFCASSLGAGAAFITEAFFGQGTRLTVV.

This clone was observed once. The gene calls are TRBV27 and TRBJ2-3, with no clear D. CDR1 MNHEY and CDR2 SMNVEV come from the germline V gene (reference sequence). The V and J ends lost 3 bases and 6 bases respectively, with 7 bases between them. This CDR3 comprises 12 residues. The CDR3 DNA follows: TGTGCCAGCAGTTTGGTCGGGGATACGCAGTATTTT. This translates into CASSLVGDTQYF.

V and J are TRBV6-5 and TRBJ2-1; 8 bases align to TRBD2. Looked up from germline, CDR1 is MNHEY and CDR2 is SVGAGI. Trimming at V came to 0 bases and at J to 3 bases, leaving 1 base not matched to a gene. The CDR3 contains 15 residues. The CDR3 nucleotides read TGTGCCAGCAGTTACTCTAGCGGGGACTACAATGAGCAGTTCTTC. It is translated as CASSYSSGDYNEQFF.

V and J are TRBV7-3 and TRBJ2-2, with no clear D. The V gene's germline CDR1 is SGHTA and CDR2 FQGTGA. Trimming removed 0 bases from V and 4 bases from J, with 9 bases in between. The CDR3 contains 15 residues. The CDR3 DNA sequence: TGTGCCAGCAGCTTAACGTCACAGCCCACCGGGGAGCTGTTTTTT. This sequence encodes CASSLTSQPTGELFF. The full variable domain, its missing parts supplied by reference TRBV7-3 and TRBJ2-2, is GAGVSQTPSNKVTEKGKYVELRCDPISGHTALYWYRQSLGQGPEFLIYFQGTGAADDSGLPNDRFFAVRPEGSVSTLKIQRTERGDSAVYLCASSLTSQPTGELFFGEGSRLTVL.

The gene calls are TRBV5-1 and TRBJ1-2; no clear D. Per germline, CDR1 SGHRS and CDR2 YFSETQ. V was clipped by 0 bases and J by 4 bases, with 10 bases between them. The CDR3 is 14 amino acids. The CDR3 region has the DNA TGCGCCAGCAGCTTGGAACAGTATCCCTATGGCTACACCTTC. The encoded protein is CASSLEQYPYGYTF.

The V and J genes are TRBV4-3 and TRBJ1-6; D not resolved. V was trimmed by 1 base and J by 6 bases, leaving 13 bases between them. This CDR3 spans 16 amino acids. Germline CDR1 reads LGHNA; CDR2 reads YSLEER. The CDR3 spells CASSQGAGRTNSPLHF. CDR3 DNA: TGCGCCAGCAGCCAAGGGGCTGGTCGGACTAATTCACCCCTCCACTTT.

This clone was found once. The chain combines TRBV6-1 with TRBJ2-7; unclear D gene. The CDR3 loop spans 15 amino acids. Trimming shortened V by 2 bases and J by 7 bases, and 18 bases separated the two germline ends. CDR1 and CDR2 (germline): MNHNS, SASEGT. In nucleotides, the CDR3 is TGTGCCAGCAGTGAATCGGTGACACCCCCGAGGGAGCAGTACTTC. Encoded protein: CASSESVTPPREQYF.

The chain recombines TRBV4-3 with TRBJ1-2, with 8 nucleotides matching TRBD1. Germline CDR1 is LGHNA and CDR2 is YSLEER. With V trimmed by 0 bases and J by 3 bases, 6 bases remained unmatched. The CDR3 covers 16 residues. The CDR3 coding sequence is TGCGCCAGCAGCCAAGATGTGGGACAGGCAGACTATGGCTACACCTTC. Translating it yields CASSQDVGQADYGYTF.

The genes are TRBV4-1 and TRBJ1-2; D may be TRBD1 (6 bases). This CDR3 region has 15 residues. V lost 1 base and J lost 4, with 13 bases in between. Germline CDR1 and CDR2: MGHRA and YSYEKL. For the CDR3, the DNA is TGCGCCAGCAGCCAAGCTGGCAGGGGACCCTATGGCTACACCTTC. It translates to CASSQAGRGPYGYTF.

The genes are TRBV5-1 and TRBJ1-2; 7 nucleotides match TRBD1. The CDR3 spans 15 residues. The V segment lost 1 base and the J segment 4 bases; nucleotides outside the gene matches: 7. CDR1 is SGHRS and CDR2 is YFSETQ in the germline V gene. As DNA, the CDR3 is TGCGCCAGCAGCTTGCCACCGACAGGGAGCTATGGCTACACCTTC. Residues: CASSLPPTGSYGYTF.

The chain employs TRBV4-3 and TRBJ1-3, with D unclear. In germline, CDR1 is LGHNA, CDR2 YSLEER. V was clipped by 0 bases and J by 0 bases, with 12 bases between them. CDR3 size: 17 residues. The CDR3 is CASSQDWAVLSGNTIYF. In nucleotides, the CDR3 is TGCGCCAGCAGCCAAGATTGGGCGGTGCTCTCTGGAAACACCATATATTTT.